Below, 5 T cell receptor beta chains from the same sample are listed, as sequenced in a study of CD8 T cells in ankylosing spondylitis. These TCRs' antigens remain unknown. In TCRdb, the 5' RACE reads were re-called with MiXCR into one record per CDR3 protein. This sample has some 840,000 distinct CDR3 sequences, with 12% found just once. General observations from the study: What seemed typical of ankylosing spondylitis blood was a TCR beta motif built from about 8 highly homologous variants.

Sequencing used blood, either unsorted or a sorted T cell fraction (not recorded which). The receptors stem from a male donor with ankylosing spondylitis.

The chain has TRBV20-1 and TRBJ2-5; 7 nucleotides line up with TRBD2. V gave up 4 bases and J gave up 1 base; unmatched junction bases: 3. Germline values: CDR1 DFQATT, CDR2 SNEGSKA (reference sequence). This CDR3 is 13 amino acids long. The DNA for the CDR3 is TGCAGTGCTATGGCGGGAGTCCAAGAGACCCAGTACTTC. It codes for CSAMAGVQETQYF.

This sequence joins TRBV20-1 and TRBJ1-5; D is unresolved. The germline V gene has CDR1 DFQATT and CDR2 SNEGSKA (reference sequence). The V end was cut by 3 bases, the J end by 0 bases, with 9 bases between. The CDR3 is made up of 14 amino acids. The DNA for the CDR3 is TGCAGTGCTAGTGGCAGTAATAGCAATCAGCCCCAGCATTTT. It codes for CSASGSNSNQPQHF.

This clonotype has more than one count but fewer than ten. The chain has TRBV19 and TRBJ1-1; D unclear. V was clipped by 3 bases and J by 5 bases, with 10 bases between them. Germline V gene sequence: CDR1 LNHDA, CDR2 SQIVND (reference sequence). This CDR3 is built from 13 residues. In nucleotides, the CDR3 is TGTGCCAGTAGTATCAGAGGGAGAACTGAAGCTTTCTTT. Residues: CASSIRGRTEAFF.

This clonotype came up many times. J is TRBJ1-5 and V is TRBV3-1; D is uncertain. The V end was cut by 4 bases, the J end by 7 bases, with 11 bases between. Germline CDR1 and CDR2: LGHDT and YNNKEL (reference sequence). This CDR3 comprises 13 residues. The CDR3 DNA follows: TGTGCCAGCAGCCGCGACCCCGGGCAGCCCCAGCATTTT. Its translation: CASSRDPGQPQHF.

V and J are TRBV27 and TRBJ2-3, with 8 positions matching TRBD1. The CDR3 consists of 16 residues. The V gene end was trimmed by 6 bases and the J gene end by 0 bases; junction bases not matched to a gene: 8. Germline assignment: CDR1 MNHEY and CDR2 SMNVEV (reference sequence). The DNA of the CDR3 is TGTGCCAGCAGCAGGGGGCGCTTCGTTAGCACAGATACGCAGTATTTT. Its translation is CASSRGRFVSTDTQYF.